Below, 19 T cell receptor beta chains from the same sample are listed, as sequenced in a study of T cells expressing NK-cell markers (TCRdb year 2020). The library was obtained by 5' RACE. Sequencing took place on an Illumina HiSeq 2000. TCRdb reprocessed the public reads and reports one entry per CDR3 protein sequence, without DNA. The sample's table covers around 550,000 distinct CDR3 sequences. The ten most abundant clones make up 3% to 4.5% of the sample. Sequenced material: blood T cells: a sorted CD56 or NKG2C T cell subset, CD4+ or CD8+ T cells, or bulk PBMC T cells (not recorded which). These receptors originate from a man aged 18-30 years in good health. Donor details come from another sample of the same person, matched by shared clones.

J is TRBJ2-1 and V is TRBV4-1; as DNA is missing, the TRBD2 call by TCRdb cannot be tested. The CDR3 consists of 17 residues. Looked up from germline, CDR1 is MGHRA and CDR2 is YSYEKL. This CDR3 is CASSHGETSGMRGEQFF.

This chain connects TRBV24-1 to TRBJ2-2; absent DNA, TCRdb's TRBD2 call cannot be checked. Germline assignment: CDR1 KGHDR and CDR2 SFDVKD. The length of the CDR3 is 16 residues. CDR3 in amino acids: CATSDSTSGFTGELFF.

The chain has TRBV20-1 and TRBJ2-6; TCRdb's D gene call, TRBD1, goes unchecked for lack of DNA. Per germline, CDR1 DFQATT and CDR2 SNEGSKA (reference sequence). The CDR3 covers 16 residues. The CDR3 loop reads CSAIGTGLSGANVLTF.

Here the CDR3 reads CASSYESRPGRISYEQYF. V gene TRBV27 combines with J gene TRBJ2-7; as DNA is missing, the TRBD1 call by TCRdb cannot be tested. The germline gives CDR1 MNHEY, CDR2 SMNVEV (reference sequence). The CDR3 spans 18 residues.

The V gene is TRBV6-2 or TRBV6-3, the J gene TRBJ2-3; TCRdb designates TRBD2, a call that cannot be tested without DNA. Germline CDR1 reads MNHEY; CDR2 reads SVGEGT. The CDR3 runs to 16 residues. The CDR3 region is CASSGGTSGSADTQYF.

The rearrangement joins TRBV7-2 to TRBJ2-7; TCRdb's D gene call, TRBD1, goes unchecked for lack of DNA. The length of the CDR3 is 15 residues. CDR1 is SGHTA, CDR2 FQGNSA, per germline. CDR3 sequence reads: CASSLVRQGNYEQYF.

The chain has TRBV5-4 and TRBJ2-5; TCRdb proposes TRBD1, but this gene call is untestable without DNA. The CDR3 has 15 amino acids. Germline V gene lookup returns CDR1 SGHNT and CDR2 YYREEE (reference sequence). CDR3: CASTRSGAFEETQYF.

The chain combines TRBV29-1 with TRBJ2-3; TCRdb indicates TRBD1, and absent DNA this call remains unverified. The CDR3 is made up of 15 amino acids. Germline CDR1 reads SQVTM; CDR2 reads ANQGSEA. The CDR3 here is CSTGRQGEITDTQYF.

This chain uses TRBV3-1 with TRBJ2-1; TCRdb outputs TRBD2, but without DNA this stays unchecked. In germline, CDR1 is LGHDT, CDR2 YNNKEL (reference sequence). The CDR3 consists of 14 residues. CDR3 in amino acids: CASSDGGVYNEQFF.

V is TRBV12-3 or TRBV12-4 and J is TRBJ1-5; TCRdb outputs TRBD1, but without DNA this stays unchecked. This CDR3 contains 15 residues. The CDR3 sequence is CASRSQGDSNQPQHF.

V usage is TRBV9 and J usage is TRBJ1-5; the D call of TRBD1 rests on TCRdb alone, since no DNA is present to check it. The CDR3 length is 15 residues. Germline values: CDR1 SGDLS, CDR2 YYNGEE. CDR3 residues: CASSPETGVNQPQHF.

The chain uses TRBV18 and TRBJ2-3; there is no DNA to check the TCRdb D call of TRBD2. Germline V gene lookup returns CDR1 KGHSH and CDR2 LQKENI. The CDR3 is 16 amino acids. The CDR3 sequence: CASSPRQAGVPDTQYF.

The chain recombines TRBV5-1 with TRBJ2-5; without DNA, the TCRdb call of TRBD1 cannot be checked. Germline V gene data show CDR1 as SGHRS and CDR2 as YFSETQ. The CDR3 loop spans 13 amino acids. Here the CDR3 reads CASSLVTGGTQYF.

The chain has TRBV6-1 and TRBJ2-3; TCRdb gives TRBD1 as the D gene, but with no DNA this cannot be confirmed. Germline V CDR1 and CDR2: MNHNS, SASEGT. The CDR3 loop spans 13 amino acids. CDR3 amino acids: CASSPPLGDTQYF.

The chain combines TRBV5-1 with TRBJ1-1; TCRdb's D call, TRBD1, is unchecked because there is no DNA. The germline gives CDR1 SGHRS, CDR2 YFSETQ. The length of the CDR3 is 17 residues. The CDR3 sequence is CASSLAGVSRRGTEAFF.

The chain recombines TRBV3-1 with TRBJ2-1; the TRBD2 assignment by TCRdb is unverifiable without DNA. Germline-derived CDR1 and CDR2 are LGHDT and YNNKEL (reference sequence). CDR3 length equals 17 residues. The CDR3 spells CASSPKGLAGPYNEQFF.

V gene TRBV18 combines with J gene TRBJ2-5; TCRdb indicates TRBD1, and absent DNA this call remains unverified. This CDR3 contains 15 residues. Germline lookup yields CDR1 KGHSH and CDR2 LQKENI. The CDR3 reads CASSPLGTVQETQYF.

V gene TRBV7-9 combines with J gene TRBJ2-5; TCRdb gives TRBD2 as the D gene, but with no DNA this cannot be confirmed. Per the germline V gene, CDR1 is SEHNR and CDR2 is FQNEAQ (reference sequence). This CDR3 is 17 amino acids long. The CDR3 sequence: CASSFSGTSGPQETQYF.

This chain links TRBV7-2 with TRBJ2-2. In germline, CDR1 is SGHTA, CDR2 FQGNSA. This CDR3 comprises 15 residues. CDR3 loop: CASSLEVSNTGELFF.